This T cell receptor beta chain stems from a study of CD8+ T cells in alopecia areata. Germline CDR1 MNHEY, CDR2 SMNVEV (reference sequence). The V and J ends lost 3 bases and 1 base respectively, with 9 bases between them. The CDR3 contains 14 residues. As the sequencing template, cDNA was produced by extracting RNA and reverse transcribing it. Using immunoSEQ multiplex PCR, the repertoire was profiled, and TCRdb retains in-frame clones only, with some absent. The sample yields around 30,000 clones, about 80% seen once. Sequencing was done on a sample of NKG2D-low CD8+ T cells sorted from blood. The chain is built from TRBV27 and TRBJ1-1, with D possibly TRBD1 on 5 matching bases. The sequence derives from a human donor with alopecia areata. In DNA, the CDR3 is TGTGCCAGCAGTTTGGGTACAGGGAACACTGAAGCTTTCTTT. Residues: CASSLGTGNTEAFF.